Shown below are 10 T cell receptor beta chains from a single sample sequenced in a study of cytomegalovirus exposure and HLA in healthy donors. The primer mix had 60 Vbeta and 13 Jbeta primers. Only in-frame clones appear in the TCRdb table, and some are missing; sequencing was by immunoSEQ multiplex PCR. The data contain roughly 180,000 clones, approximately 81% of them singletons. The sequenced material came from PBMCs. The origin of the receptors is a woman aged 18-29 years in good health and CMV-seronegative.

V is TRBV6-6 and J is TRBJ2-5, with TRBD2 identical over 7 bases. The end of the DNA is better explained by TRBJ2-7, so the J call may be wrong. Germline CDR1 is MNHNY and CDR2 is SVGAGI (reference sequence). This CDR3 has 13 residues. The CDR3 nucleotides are TGTGCCAGCAGGGGCGGGAGCTCCTACGAGCAGTACTTC. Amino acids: CASRGGSSYEQYF.

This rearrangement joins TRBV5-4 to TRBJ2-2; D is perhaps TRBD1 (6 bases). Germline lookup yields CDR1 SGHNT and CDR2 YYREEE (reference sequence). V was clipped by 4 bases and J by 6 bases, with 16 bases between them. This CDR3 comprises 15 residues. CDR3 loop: CASSAYNRDAGELFF. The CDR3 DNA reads TGTGCCAGCAGCGCATATAACAGGGATGCCGGGGAGCTGTTTTTT.

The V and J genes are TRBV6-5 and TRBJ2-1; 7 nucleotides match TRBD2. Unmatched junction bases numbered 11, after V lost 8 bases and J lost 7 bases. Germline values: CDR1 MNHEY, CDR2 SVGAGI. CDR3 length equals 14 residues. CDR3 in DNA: TGTGCCAGCCAAGTAGGGAGGGTGGCAAATGAGCAGTTCTTC. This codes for CASQVGRVANEQFF.

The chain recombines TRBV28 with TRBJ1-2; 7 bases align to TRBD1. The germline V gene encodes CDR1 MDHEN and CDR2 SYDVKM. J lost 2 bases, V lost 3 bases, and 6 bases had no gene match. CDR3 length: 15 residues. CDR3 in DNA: TGTGCCAGCAGTTTCACGTCGGGACAGAACTATGGCTACACCTTC. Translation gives CASSFTSGQNYGYTF.

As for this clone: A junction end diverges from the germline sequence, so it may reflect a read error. The CDR3: CASSDGTGGTEELFF. DNA of the CDR3: TGTGCCAGCAGTGACGGGACAGGGGGGACCGAGGAGCTGTTTTTT. This chain connects TRBV6-4 to TRBJ2-2; 11 bases match TRBD1. The CDR3 consists of 15 residues. Germline V CDR1 and CDR2: MRHNA, SNTAGT.

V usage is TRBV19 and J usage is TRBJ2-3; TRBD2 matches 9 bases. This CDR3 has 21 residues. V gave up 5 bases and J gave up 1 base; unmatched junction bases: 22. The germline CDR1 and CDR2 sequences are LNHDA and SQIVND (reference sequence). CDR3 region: CASSLLAYSGSEHYGTDTQYF. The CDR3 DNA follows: TGTGCCAGTAGTCTACTAGCTTATAGCGGGAGTGAGCATTATGGCACAGATACGCAGTATTTT.

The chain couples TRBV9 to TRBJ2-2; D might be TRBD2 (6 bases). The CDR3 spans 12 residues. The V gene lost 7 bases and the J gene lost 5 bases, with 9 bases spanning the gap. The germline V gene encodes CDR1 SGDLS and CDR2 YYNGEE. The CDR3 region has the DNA TGTGCCAGCTTCCGGGGGACCGGGGAGCTGTTTTTT. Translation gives CASFRGTGELFF.

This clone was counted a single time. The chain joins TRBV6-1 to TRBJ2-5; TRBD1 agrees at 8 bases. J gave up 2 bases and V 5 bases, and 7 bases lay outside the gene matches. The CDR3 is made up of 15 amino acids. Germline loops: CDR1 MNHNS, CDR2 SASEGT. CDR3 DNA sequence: TGTGCCAGCAGTCTAACCGGGACAGGTCAAGAGACCCAGTACTTC. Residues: CASSLTGTGQETQYF.

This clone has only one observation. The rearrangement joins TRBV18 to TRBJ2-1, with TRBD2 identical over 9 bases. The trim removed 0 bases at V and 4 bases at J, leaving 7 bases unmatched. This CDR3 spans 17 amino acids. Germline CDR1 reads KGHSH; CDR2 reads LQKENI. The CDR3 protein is CASSPPSSRGGYNEQFF. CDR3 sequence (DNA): TGTGCCAGCTCACCACCATCATCGCGGGGGGGGTACAATGAGCAGTTCTTC.

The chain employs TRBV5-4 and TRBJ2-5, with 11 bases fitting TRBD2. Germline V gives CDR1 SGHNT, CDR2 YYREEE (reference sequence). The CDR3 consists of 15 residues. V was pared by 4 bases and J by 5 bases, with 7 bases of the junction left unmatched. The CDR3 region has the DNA TGTGCCAGCAGCCCGAGTCTAGCGGGAGGTGAGACCCAGTACTTC. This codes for CASSPSLAGGETQYF.